This T cell receptor beta chain emerged from a study of blood T cell repertoires in COVID-19. As originally analysed: Researchers report that nucleated cell counts were estimated from reference gene primer amplification. The data were produced by immunoSEQ multiplex PCR, yet TCRdb's version contains in-frame clones alone and is incomplete. The V and J calls and clone size are taken from that table; D and trimming were inferred from the DNA. The top ten hold around 2% of the sample, which has over 200,000 clones, about 80% seen once. With 6 bases clipped from V and 5 bases from J, the junction kept 11 bases outside the gene matches. Germline loops: CDR1 SGHRS, CDR2 YFSETQ. There are 16 residues in the CDR3. Living in about two dozen US areas, the participants were between roughly 18 and 95 years of age. In assigning cohorts, the study relied on participant-reported clinical history.

The chain recombines TRBV5-1 with TRBJ2-5; 12 bases line up with TRBD2. Source material: PBMCs or T cells enriched from blood (not recorded which). The TCR comes from a man in his fifties or sixties who had recovered from COVID-19. CDR3 sequence reads: CASTRSTGTSGETQYF. In DNA, the CDR3 is TGCGCCAGCACCCGGAGCACCGGGACTAGCGGGGAGACCCAGTACTTC.